This T cell receptor beta chain stems from a study of blood T cell repertoires in COVID-19. The table came from immunoSEQ multiplex PCR; TCRdb's copy has only in-frame clones and leaves some out. The repertoire holds approximately 400,000 clones, with approximately 88% as singletons. The CDR3 has 14 amino acids. Germline loops: CDR1 MNHEY, CDR2 SVGAGI. The germline V and J ends were trimmed by 5 bases and 3 bases, with 13 bases remaining between them. The receptor was isolated from a woman aged 45 to 65 with COVID-19, enrolled during active disease. The chain couples TRBV6-5 to TRBJ1-1; D gene uncertain. The material sequenced was peripheral blood. The CDR3 nucleotides read TGTGCCAGCAGTAAACTCCTGCGGGACACTGAAGCTTTCTTT. Protein: CASSKLLRDTEAFF.